The next 15 T cell receptor beta chains were all read from a single sample in a study of blood T cell repertoires in COVID-19. Using immunoSEQ multiplex PCR, the repertoire was profiled, and TCRdb retains in-frame clones only, with some absent. The sample records around 180,000 clones, around 80% being singletons. The sequencing sample was made of peripheral blood. The receptor set was obtained from a man in his sixties or seventies with active or convalescent COVID-19.

This clone was seen more than once but under ten times. Within the sample, other DNA sequences also encode this same CDR3. The J gene is TRBJ1-6, the V gene TRBV4-3, with D unclear. The CDR3 runs to 14 residues. The V and J ends lost 1 base and 7 bases respectively, with 8 bases between them. Germline CDR1 reads LGHNA; CDR2 reads YSLEER. The CDR3 DNA is TGCGCCAGCAGCCAAGGGACGGGGAATTCACCCCTCCACTTT. Translating it yields CASSQGTGNSPLHF.

The genes are TRBV19 and TRBJ1-4; 9 nucleotides line up with TRBD1. Trimming at V came to 9 bases and at J to 8 bases, leaving 7 bases not matched to a gene. The CDR3 runs to 13 residues. The germline CDR1 and CDR2 sequences are LNHDA and SQIVND (reference sequence). Here the CDR3 reads CASQGQGIEKLFF. CDR3 DNA: TGTGCCAGCCAGGGACAGGGTATCGAAAAACTGTTTTTT.

The gene calls are TRBV21-1 and TRBJ2-1; the table's D call, TRBD2, was not checked against the DNA. TRBV21-1 is tagged as a pseudogene. The length of the CDR3 is 16 residues. CDR3 protein: CASSASETSGHNEQFF. CDR3 in DNA: TGTGCCAGCAGCGCCTCAGAGACTAGCGGTCACAATGAGCAGTTCTTC.

The chain couples TRBV6-2 or TRBV6-3 to TRBJ2-3, with no clear D. Germline V lookup: CDR1 MNHEY, CDR2 SVGEGT. V dropped 3 bases and J dropped 6 bases, with 4 bases sitting between them. The CDR3 covers 11 residues. The CDR3 reads CASSYRDTQYF. The CDR3 nucleotides read TGTGCCAGCAGTTATCGGGATACGCAGTATTTT.

V and J are TRBV5-4 and TRBJ2-3; TRBD2 matches 12 bases. CDR3 length: 17 amino acids. V lost 2 bases to trimming and J lost 3 bases; unmatched junction nucleotides: 7. Germline CDR1 SGHNT, CDR2 YYREEE (reference sequence). CDR3 region: CASSLNSGTSGTDTQYF. CDR3 DNA: TGTGCCAGCAGCTTAAATAGTGGGACTAGCGGGACAGATACGCAGTATTTT.

The V call is TRBV5-6, the J call TRBJ1-6; 7 nucleotides align to TRBD1. J gave up 8 bases and V 4 bases, and 6 bases lay outside the gene matches. Germline CDR1 is SGHDT and CDR2 is YYEEEE. The CDR3 length is 14 residues. The CDR3, as DNA: TGTGCCAGCAGCCCCTGGGACAGCTATTCACCCCTCCACTTT. Residues: CASSPWDSYSPLHF.

V gene TRBV7-9 combines with J gene TRBJ2-3, with TRBD2 matching over 8 bases. V lost 3 bases, J lost 4 bases, and 3 bases stayed unmatched. This CDR3 comprises 14 residues. Germline CDR1 SEHNR, CDR2 FQNEAQ (reference sequence). The CDR3 reads CASSLSTSADTQYF. The CDR3 nucleotides are TGTGCCAGCAGCTTGTCGACTAGCGCAGATACGCAGTATTTT.

V usage is TRBV29-1 and J usage is TRBJ1-1; 9 bases are shared with TRBD1. CDR1 and CDR2 from the germline V gene are SQVTM and ANQGSEA. Germline trimming cut 7 bases from V and 5 bases from J; bases unmatched to any gene: 5. The CDR3 is 12 residues long. CDR3 DNA sequence: TGCAGCGGGGGACAGGGCGGAACTGAAGCTTTCTTT. Translated: CSGGQGGTEAFF.

This rearrangement joins TRBV6-1 to TRBJ1-4; D might be TRBD1 (5 bases). V lost 2 bases to trimming and J lost 7 bases, with 17 bases between them. This CDR3 is built from 16 residues. CDR1 MNHNS and CDR2 SASEGT come from the germline V gene. The CDR3 is CASSERGGGLSEKLFF. The CDR3 bases are TGTGCCAGCAGTGAAAGAGGCGGGGGTTTGAGTGAAAAACTGTTTTTT.

This clone occurred a few times. V usage is TRBV5-4 and J usage is TRBJ2-1; a possible D gene is TRBD2 (6 bases). This CDR3 has 15 residues. Trimming stripped 0 bases from V and 1 base from J, with 8 bases between. Per the germline V gene, CDR1 is SGHNT and CDR2 is YYREEE (reference sequence). The CDR3 DNA reads as TGTGCCAGCAGCTTGGGCGGGGTTTCCTACAATGAGCAGTTCTTC. It codes for CASSLGGVSYNEQFF.

Points on this clone: Distinct nucleotide sequences in the sample also encode this CDR3. The rearrangement uses TRBV20-1 and TRBJ1-3; D gene uncertain. Trimming took 3 bases from V and 5 from J, leaving 5 bases between them. CDR1 DFQATT and CDR2 SNEGSKA come from the germline V gene (reference sequence). The CDR3 length is 11 residues. CDR3 DNA sequence: TGCAGTGCTAGTCTTAGAAACACCATATATTTT. It specifies CSASLRNTIYF.

The gene calls are TRBV18 and TRBJ1-1; D unresolved. Trimming removed 6 bases at V and 0 bases at J, with 20 bases between. Germline V lookup: CDR1 KGHSH, CDR2 LQKENI. The CDR3 has 17 amino acids. The CDR3 sequence: CASSLSGVFGMNTEAFF. The CDR3 DNA sequence: TGTGCCAGCTCTCTCAGCGGGGTATTCGGGATGAACACTGAAGCTTTCTTT.

This rearrangement joins TRBV7-9 to TRBJ2-3; 9 nucleotides match TRBD1. This CDR3 region has 16 residues. Germline CDR1 reads SEHNR; CDR2 reads FQNEAQ (reference sequence). V was clipped by 3 bases and J by 6 bases; unmatched bases: 10. The CDR3 loop reads CASSFGTGMGADTQYF. CDR3 DNA: TGTGCCAGCAGCTTTGGGACAGGGATGGGGGCCGATACGCAGTATTTT.

The rearrangement uses TRBV6-5 and TRBJ2-7, with 10 bases that match TRBD2. Germline values: CDR1 MNHEY, CDR2 SVGAGI. J gave up 4 bases and V 6 bases, and 6 bases lay outside the gene matches. The CDR3 is 14 amino acids. In DNA, the CDR3 is TGTGCCAGCAGCCCGGGACTAGCGTCATACGAGCAGTACTTC. Its protein is CASSPGLASYEQYF.

A word on this clone: Additional DNA sequences in this sample encode the identical CDR3. V and J are TRBV2 and TRBJ1-6; D uncertain. Trimming took off 2 bases at V and 3 bases at J, with 5 bases between the two ends. Germline CDR1 is SNHLY and CDR2 is FYNNEI. This CDR3 spans 14 amino acids. The CDR3 loop is CASSELGYNSPLHF. The CDR3 DNA reads as TGTGCCAGCAGTGAACTCGGCTATAATTCACCCCTCCACTTT.